This T cell receptor beta chain was observed in a study of CD8 T cells in Susac syndrome. The RNA, roughly 0.5 to 1 ug, was put through reverse transcription using random hexamers. TCRdb recomputed calls from the immunoSEQ multiplex PCR reads with MiXCR, one row per CDR3 protein. Of fewer than 200,000 distinct CDR3 sequences in the sample, about 95% were seen once. The origin of this receptor is a human donor in good health. The sequenced sample consisted of CD4+ T cells from PBMCs.

This CDR3 is CASSLSGESYNEQFF. The CDR3 DNA follows: TGTGCCAGCAGTTTAAGCGGGGAGTCCTACAATGAGCAGTTCTTC. The chain uses TRBV12-3 or TRBV12-4 and TRBJ2-1; 7 bases match TRBD2. The CDR3 has 15 amino acids. The J segment lost 1 base and the V segment lost 2 bases, leaving 2 bases of the junction unmatched.